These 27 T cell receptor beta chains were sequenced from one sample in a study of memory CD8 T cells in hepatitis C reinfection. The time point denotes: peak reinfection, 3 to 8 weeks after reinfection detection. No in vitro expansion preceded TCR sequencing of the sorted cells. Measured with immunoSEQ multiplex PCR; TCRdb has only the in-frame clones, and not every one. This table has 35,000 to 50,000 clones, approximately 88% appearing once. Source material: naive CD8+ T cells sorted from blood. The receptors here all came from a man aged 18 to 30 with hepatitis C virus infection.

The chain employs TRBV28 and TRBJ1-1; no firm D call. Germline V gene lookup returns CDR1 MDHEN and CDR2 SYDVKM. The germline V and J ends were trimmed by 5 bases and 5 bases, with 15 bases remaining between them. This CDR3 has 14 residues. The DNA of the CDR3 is TGTGCCAGCAGTCTCGGGGTTTTTGGGACTGAAGCTTTCTTT. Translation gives CASSLGVFGTEAFF.

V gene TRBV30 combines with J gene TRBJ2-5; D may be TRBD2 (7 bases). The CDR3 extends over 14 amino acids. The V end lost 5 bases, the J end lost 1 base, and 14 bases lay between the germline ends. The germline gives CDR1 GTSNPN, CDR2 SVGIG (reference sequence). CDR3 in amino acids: CAWSGGGAQETQYF. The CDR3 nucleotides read TGTGCCTGGTCCGGTGGGGGGGCCCAAGAGACCCAGTACTTC.

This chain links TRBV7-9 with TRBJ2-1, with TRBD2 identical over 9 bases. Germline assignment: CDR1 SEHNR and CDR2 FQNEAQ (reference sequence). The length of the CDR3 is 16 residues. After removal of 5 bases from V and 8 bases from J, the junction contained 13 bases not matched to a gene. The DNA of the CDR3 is TGTGCCAGCAGCCCTCCCGCGGGGGGGCGGTTCGATGAGCAGTTCTTC. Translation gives CASSPPAGGRFDEQFF.

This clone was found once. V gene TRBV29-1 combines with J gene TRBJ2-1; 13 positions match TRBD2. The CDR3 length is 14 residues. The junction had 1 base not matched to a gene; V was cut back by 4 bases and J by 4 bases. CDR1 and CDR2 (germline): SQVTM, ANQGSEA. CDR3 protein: CSVGTSGGYNEQFF. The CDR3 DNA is TGCAGCGTTGGGACTAGCGGGGGTTACAATGAGCAGTTCTTC.

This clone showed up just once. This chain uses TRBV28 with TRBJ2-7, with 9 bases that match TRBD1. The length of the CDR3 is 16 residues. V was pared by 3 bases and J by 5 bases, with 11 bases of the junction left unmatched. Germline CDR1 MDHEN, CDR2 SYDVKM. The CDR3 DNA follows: TGTGCCAGCAGTTTCGCCCAACAGGGGGCTATCGACGAGCAGTACTTC. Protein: CASSFAQQGAIDEQYF.

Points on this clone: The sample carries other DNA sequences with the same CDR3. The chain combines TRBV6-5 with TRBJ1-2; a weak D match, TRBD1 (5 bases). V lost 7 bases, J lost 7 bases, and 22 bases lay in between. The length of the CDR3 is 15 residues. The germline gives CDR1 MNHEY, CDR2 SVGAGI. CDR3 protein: CASNPLRGGEGGYTF. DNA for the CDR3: TGTGCCAGCAATCCACTCCGGGGGGGGGAGGGTGGCTACACCTTC.

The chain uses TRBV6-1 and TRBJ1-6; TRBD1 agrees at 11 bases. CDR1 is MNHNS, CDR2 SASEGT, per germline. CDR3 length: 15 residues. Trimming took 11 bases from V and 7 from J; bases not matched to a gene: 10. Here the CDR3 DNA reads TGTGCCTCCCGGACAGGGGGCGTCCCAAATTCACCCCTCCACTTT. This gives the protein CASRTGGVPNSPLHF.

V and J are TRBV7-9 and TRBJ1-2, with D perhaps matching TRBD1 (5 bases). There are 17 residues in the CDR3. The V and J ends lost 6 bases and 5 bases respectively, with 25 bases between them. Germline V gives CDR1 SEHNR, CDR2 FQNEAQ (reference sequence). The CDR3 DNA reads TGTGCCAGCAGATATTTAGCGGGGGGACGGAAGTCTTATGGCTACACCTTC. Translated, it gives CASRYLAGGRKSYGYTF.

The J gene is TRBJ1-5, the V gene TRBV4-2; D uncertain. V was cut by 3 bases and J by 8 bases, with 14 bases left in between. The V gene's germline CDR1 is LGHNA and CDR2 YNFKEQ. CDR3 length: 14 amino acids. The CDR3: CASSQNSAQEPQHF. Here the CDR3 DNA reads TGTGCCAGCAGCCAGAACAGTGCCCAGGAGCCCCAGCATTTT.

CDR3 protein: CASKPSGRDWADTQYF. CDR3 bases: TGTGCCAGCAAGCCTAGCGGGCGCGATTGGGCAGATACGCAGTATTTT. The chain links TRBV10-3 to TRBJ2-3, with 8 bases lining up with TRBD2. Per germline, CDR1 ENHRY and CDR2 SYGVKD. The CDR3 is 16 amino acids. Trimming at V came to 10 bases and at J to 4 bases, leaving 16 bases not matched to a gene.

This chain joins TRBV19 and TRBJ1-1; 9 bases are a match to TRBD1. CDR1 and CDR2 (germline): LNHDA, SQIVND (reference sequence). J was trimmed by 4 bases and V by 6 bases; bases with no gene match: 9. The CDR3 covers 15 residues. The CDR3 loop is CASRLTGGGGTEAFF. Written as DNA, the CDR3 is TGTGCCAGTAGACTAACAGGGGGCGGGGGCACTGAAGCTTTCTTT. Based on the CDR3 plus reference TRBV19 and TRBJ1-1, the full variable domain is DGGITQSPKYLFRKEGQNVTLSCEQNLNHDAMYWYRQDPGQGLRLIYYSQIVNDFQKGDIAEGYSVSREKKESFPLTVTSAQKNPTAFYLCASRLTGGGGTEAFFGQGTRLTVV.

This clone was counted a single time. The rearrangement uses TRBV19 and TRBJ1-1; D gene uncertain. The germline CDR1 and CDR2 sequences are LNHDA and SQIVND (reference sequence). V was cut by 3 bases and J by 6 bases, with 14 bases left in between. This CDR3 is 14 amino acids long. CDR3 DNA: TGTGCCAGTAGTATCTCAGATGGGAGCGCTGAAGCTTTCTTT. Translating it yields CASSISDGSAEAFF.

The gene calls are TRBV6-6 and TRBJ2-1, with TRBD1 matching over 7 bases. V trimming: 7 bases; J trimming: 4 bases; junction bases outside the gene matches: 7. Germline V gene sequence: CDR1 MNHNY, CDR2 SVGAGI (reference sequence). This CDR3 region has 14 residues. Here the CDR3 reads CASTRDSTYNEQFF. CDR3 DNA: TGTGCCAGCACCCGGGACAGCACATACAATGAGCAGTTCTTC.

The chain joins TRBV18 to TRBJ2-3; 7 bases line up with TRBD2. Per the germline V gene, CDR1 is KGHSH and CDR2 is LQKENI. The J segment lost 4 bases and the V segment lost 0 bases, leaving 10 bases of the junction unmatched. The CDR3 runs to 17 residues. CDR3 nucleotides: TGTGCCAGCTCACCACCGAGAGGCGGGAGTTCATCAGATACGCAGTATTTT. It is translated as CASSPPRGGSSSDTQYF.

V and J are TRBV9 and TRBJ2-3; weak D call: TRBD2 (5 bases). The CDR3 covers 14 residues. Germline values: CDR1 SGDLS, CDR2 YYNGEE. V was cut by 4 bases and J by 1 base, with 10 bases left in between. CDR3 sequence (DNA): TGTGCCAGCAGCACCCCCGGGGGCACAGATACGCAGTATTTT. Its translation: CASSTPGGTDTQYF.

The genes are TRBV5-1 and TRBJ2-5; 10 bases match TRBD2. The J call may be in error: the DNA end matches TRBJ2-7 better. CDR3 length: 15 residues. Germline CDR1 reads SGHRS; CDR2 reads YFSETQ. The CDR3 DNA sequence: TGCGCCAGCAGCATAGGGACTAGCGAGGAATCCGAGCAGTACTTC. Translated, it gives CASSIGTSEESEQYF.

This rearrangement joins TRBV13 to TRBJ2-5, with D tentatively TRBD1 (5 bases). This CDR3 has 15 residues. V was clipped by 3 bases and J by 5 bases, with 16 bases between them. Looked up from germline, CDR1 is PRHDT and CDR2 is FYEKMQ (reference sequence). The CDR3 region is CASSFLQRQSETQYF. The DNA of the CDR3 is TGTGCCAGCAGCTTTCTCCAACGACAGTCGGAGACCCAGTACTTC.

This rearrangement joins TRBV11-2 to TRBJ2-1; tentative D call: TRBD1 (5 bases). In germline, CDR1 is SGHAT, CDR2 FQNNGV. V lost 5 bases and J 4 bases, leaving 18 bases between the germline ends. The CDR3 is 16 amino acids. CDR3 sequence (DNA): TGTGCCAGCAGCAATGTTGGGTTGACAGTTTACAATGAGCAGTTCTTC. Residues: CASSNVGLTVYNEQFF.

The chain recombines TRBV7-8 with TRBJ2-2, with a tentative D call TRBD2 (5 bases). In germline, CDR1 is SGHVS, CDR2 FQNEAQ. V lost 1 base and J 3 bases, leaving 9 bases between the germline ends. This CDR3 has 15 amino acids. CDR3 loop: CASSLVEGHTGELFF. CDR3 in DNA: TGTGCCAGCAGCTTAGTAGAGGGTCACACCGGGGAGCTGTTTTTT.

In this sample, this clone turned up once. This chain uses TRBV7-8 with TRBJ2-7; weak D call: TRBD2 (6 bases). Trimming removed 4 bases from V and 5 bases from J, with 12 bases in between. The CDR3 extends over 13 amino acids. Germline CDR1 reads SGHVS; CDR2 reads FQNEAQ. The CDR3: CASSSPGVDEQYV. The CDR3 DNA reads TGTGCCAGCAGCTCACCGGGGGTAGACGAGCAGTACGTC.

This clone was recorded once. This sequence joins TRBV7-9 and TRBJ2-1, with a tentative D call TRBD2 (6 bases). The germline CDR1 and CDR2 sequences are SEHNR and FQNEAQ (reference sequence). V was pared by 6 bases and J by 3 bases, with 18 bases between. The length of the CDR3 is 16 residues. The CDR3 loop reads CASRVIGGTIYNEQFF. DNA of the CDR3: TGTGCCAGCAGGGTTATTGGCGGGACCATCTACAATGAGCAGTTCTTC.

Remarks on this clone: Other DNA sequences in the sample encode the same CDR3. The CDR3 nucleotides are TGCGCCAGCAGCCCAGGAGGGGTGGCGGGCGCTAGCTCCTACGAGCAGTACTTC. Translating it yields CASSPGGVAGASSYEQYF. The rearrangement links TRBV4-1 to TRBJ2-7; tentatively, D is TRBD2 (6 bases). Germline-derived CDR1 and CDR2 are MGHRA and YSYEKL. The CDR3 length is 18 residues. Trimming removed 4 bases at V and 0 bases at J, with 22 bases between.

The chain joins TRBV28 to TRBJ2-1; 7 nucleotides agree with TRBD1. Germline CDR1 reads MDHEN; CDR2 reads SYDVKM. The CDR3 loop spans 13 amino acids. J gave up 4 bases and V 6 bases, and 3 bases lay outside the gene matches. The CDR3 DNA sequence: TGTGCCAGCAGGGTGGGACAGTACAATGAGCAGTTCTTC. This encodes CASRVGQYNEQFF.

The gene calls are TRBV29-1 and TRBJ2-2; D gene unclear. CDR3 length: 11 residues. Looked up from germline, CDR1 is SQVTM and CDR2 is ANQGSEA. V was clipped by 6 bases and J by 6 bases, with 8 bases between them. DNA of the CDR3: TGCAGCGTCTGGGCATCCGGGGAGCTGTTTTTT. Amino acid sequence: CSVWASGELFF.

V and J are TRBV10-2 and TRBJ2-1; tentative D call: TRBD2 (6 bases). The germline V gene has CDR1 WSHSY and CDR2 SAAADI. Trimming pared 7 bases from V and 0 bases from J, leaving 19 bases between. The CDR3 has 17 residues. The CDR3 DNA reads TGCGCCAGCACCAATATTTGGGCGGGGAGCTCCTACAATGAGCAGTTCTTC. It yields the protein CASTNIWAGSSYNEQFF.

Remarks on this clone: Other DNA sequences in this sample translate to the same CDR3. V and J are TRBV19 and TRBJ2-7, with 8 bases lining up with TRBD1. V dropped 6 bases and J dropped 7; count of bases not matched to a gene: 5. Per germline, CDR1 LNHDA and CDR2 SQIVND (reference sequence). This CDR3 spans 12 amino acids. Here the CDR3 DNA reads TGTGCCAGTAGACAGGGGGTGGAAGAGCAGTACTTC. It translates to CASRQGVEEQYF.

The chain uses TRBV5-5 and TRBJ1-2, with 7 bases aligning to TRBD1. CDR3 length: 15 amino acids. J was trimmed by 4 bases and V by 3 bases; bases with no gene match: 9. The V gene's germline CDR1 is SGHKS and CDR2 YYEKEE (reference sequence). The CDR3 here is CASSSNGQVFYGYTF. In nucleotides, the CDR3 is TGTGCCAGCAGCTCAAATGGACAGGTCTTCTATGGCTACACCTTC.